These T cell receptor beta chains were read from a single sample in a study of graft-versus-host responses after intestinal transplantation. Measured with immunoSEQ multiplex PCR; TCRdb has only the in-frame clones, and not every one. Of 1,500 to 2,000 clones listed, 85% are singletons. The sample in question was ileum tissue, obtained roughly 8 weeks after intestinal transplant. The receptors were sampled from a human patient who received an intestinal transplant, so some T cells may come from the graft donor. CDR3s leave out the opening cysteine and the closing phenylalanine or tryptophan.

TRBV2,TRBJ1-2,ASSLDRGRNYGYT
TRBV15,TRBJ1-3,ATSSSHGEGNTIY
TRBV30,TRBJ1-1,AYPPPNTEAF
TRBV30,TRBJ1-2,AWSRQIYGYT
TRBV19,TRBJ1-5,ASSIYQGSYQPQH
TRBV18,TRBJ1-2,ASSPERTGGTYGYT
TRBV9,TRBJ2-1,ASKPEAGGLNEQF
TRBV6-1,TRBJ1-5,ASKRQSNQPQH
TRBV6-6,TRBJ1-1,ASTLTVHTEAF
TRBV6-5,TRBJ2-7,ASSGRMGPYEQY
TRBV9,TRBJ2-7,ASSVVPYPGQAYEQY
TRBV6-8,TRBJ2-5,ASSYVALIETQY
TRBV5-6,TRBJ2-3,ASSDWTASLTDTQY
TRBV28,TRBJ1-1,ASRSLVLSEAF
TRBV7-2,TRBJ2-7,ASSSRTGTPTLFYEQY
TRBV18,TRBJ1-1,ASSPSEGSTEAF
TRBV9,TRBJ1-6,ASSVDRASYNSPLH
TRBV5-1,TRBJ2-3,ASSLGLAGKTDTQY
TRBV28,TRBJ1-6,ASTGSSYNSPLH
TRBV6-1,TRBJ1-4,ASSESRGMVILF
TRBV5-4,TRBJ2-7,ASRSGTDYEQY
TRBV10-2,TRBJ2-7,ASSVHTNSYEQY
TRBV20-1,TRBJ2-1,SAPRPNEQF
TRBV19,TRBJ1-5,ASSTQGYQPQH
TRBV30,TRBJ2-6,AWSVGWSLSGANVLT
TRBV5-1,TRBJ1-1,ASSLGQVTMNTEAF
TRBV28,TRBJ1-5,ASKEGTGPQH
TRBV5-4,TRBJ2-7,ASSPGTVLYEQY
TRBV5-4,TRBJ1-2,ASSLEGFFNGGYT
TRBV5-1,TRBJ2-6,ASGSSIGSGANVLT
TRBV30,TRBJ1-2,AWSVYGDYGYT
TRBV5-1,TRBJ1-4,ASSPGNIATNEKLF
TRBV7-6,TRBJ2-5,ASSSATSGGAGY
TRBV27,TRBJ1-5,ASSSGPPFNQPQH
TRBV5-1,TRBJ2-5,ASSLGGAEALY
TRBV6-5,TRBJ1-6,ASRETGGVFSPLH
TRBV7-8,TRBJ2-3,ASSLGLAGNTDTQY
TRBV9,TRBJ2-3,ASSDRTYTDTQY
TRBV5-1,TRBJ2-6,ASSDGNSGANVLT
TRBV9,TRBJ2-1,ASSPRERSYNEQF
TRBV6-5,TRBJ1-3,ASSYTGGPGNTIY
TRBV15,TRBJ2-2,ATSRGRNTGELF
TRBV29-1,TRBJ2-7,SVDAGAPDYEQY
TRBV9,TRBJ1-3,ASSAEDRLGNTIY
TRBV6-1,TRBJ1-4,ASSALTGGPTTNEKLF
TRBV8-2,TRBJ2-6,GKRMKITQSRANVLT
TRBV5-1,TRBJ2-3,ASSLAGDFPDTQY
TRBV29-1,TRBJ2-5,SVRGLAGALGETQY